Included here is one TCR beta chain sequence, with context. The antigen is undetermined. These data belong to a study of siplizumab effects on memory and regulatory T cells. V lost 5 bases to trimming and J lost 5 bases; unmatched junction nucleotides: 8. CDR3 size: 14 residues. Germline CDR1 reads LNHDA; CDR2 reads SQIVND (reference sequence). Study-wide points: Naive T cells apparently outstripped memory cells in diversity and seemed major alloresponse contributors. About 80-97% of proliferating CD4+ or CD8+ clones had no assignable naive or memory phenotype. Siplizumab brought about a significant reduction in alloreactive sequences traceable to unstimulated CD4+ memory cells.

Per sample, the assay covered approximately 100,000 TCR templates. The protocol was immunoSEQ multiplex PCR, while the TCRdb copy is restricted to in-frame clones and leaves out a portion. Here the sample spans roughly 100,000 clones, around 90% being singletons. This receptor was identified in a human donor in good health. The chain carries TRBV19 and TRBJ2-7; TRBD1 aligns across 8 bases. Source material: non-Treg CD4+ T cells sorted from blood. This CDR3 reads CASSRLDRANEQYF. CDR3 coding DNA: TGTGCCAGTAGTCGACTGGACAGGGCCAACGAGCAGTACTTC.